This entry lists 23 T cell receptor beta chains sequenced from one sample in a study of blood T cell repertoires in COVID-19. Method: immunoSEQ multiplex PCR; TCRdb's copy keeps in-frame clones and lacks some. The sample carries about 210,000 clones, about 81% recorded once. Specimen: PBMCs or T cells enriched from blood (not recorded which). Receptor source: a man aged 40-55 years who had recovered from COVID-19.

The chain joins TRBV14 to TRBJ1-1; D ambiguous. V was shortened by 4 bases and J by 5 bases, with 17 bases between the two germline ends. CDR1 and CDR2 (germline): SGHDN, FVKESK. This CDR3 comprises 15 residues. The CDR3: CASSPRVRFKTEAFF. The CDR3 region has the DNA TGTGCCAGCAGCCCCCGAGTCAGGTTCAAGACTGAAGCTTTCTTT.

The rearrangement uses TRBV7-3 and TRBJ2-3; 13 bases map to TRBD2. The CDR3 consists of 15 residues. Germline lookup yields CDR1 SGHTA and CDR2 FQGTGA. J lost 4 bases, V lost 2 bases, and 0 bases had no gene match. The DNA of the CDR3 is TGTGCCAGCAGCTTAGGACTAGCGGGAGCAGATACGCAGTATTTT. Its protein is CASSLGLAGADTQYF.

The chain employs TRBV10-2 and TRBJ2-3; TRBD1 is a possible D gene (6 bases). Looked up from germline, CDR1 is WSHSY and CDR2 is SAAADI. The CDR3 totals 15 residues. V dropped 3 bases and J dropped 1 base, with 11 bases sitting between them. The CDR3 loop is CASSDWTAGTDTQYF. In DNA, the CDR3 is TGCGCCAGCAGTGACTGGACAGCGGGCACAGATACGCAGTATTTT.

The rearrangement joins TRBV19 to TRBJ1-5; unclear D gene. This CDR3 spans 16 amino acids. Germline V CDR1 and CDR2: LNHDA, SQIVND (reference sequence). V was cut by 3 bases and J by 4 bases, with 16 bases left in between. The CDR3 spells CASSMGLVRGNQPQHF. The DNA of the CDR3 is TGTGCCAGTAGTATGGGTCTAGTTAGAGGGAATCAGCCCCAGCATTTT.

The gene calls are TRBV3-1 (or the pseudogene TRBV3-2) and TRBJ2-5, with D maybe TRBD2 (6 bases). CDR1 and CDR2 (germline): LGHDT, YNNKEL (reference sequence). Trimming cost V 1 base and J 5 bases, with 11 bases left between them. This CDR3 is built from 14 residues. CDR3 nucleotides: TGTGCCAGCAGCCAAGGGACTAAGACGGAGACCCAGTACTTC. Its protein is CASSQGTKTETQYF.

V gene TRBV12-3 or TRBV12-4 combines with J gene TRBJ1-3, with unresolved D. Trimming cost V 10 bases and J 0 bases, with 10 bases left between them. This CDR3 contains 13 residues. Here the CDR3 reads CATKRGSGNTIYF. For the CDR3, the DNA is TGTGCCACCAAGCGGGGCTCTGGAAACACCATATATTTT.

V and J are TRBV5-1 and TRBJ2-5, with 13 bases matching TRBD2. The germline CDR1 and CDR2 sequences are SGHRS and YFSETQ. The CDR3 runs 17 residues. After removal of 2 bases from V and 2 bases from J, the junction contained 6 bases not matched to a gene. The DNA for the CDR3 is TGCGCCAGCAGCTTCAGCTCACTAGCGGGAGGGCAAGAGACCCAGTACTTC. Amino acid sequence: CASSFSSLAGGQETQYF.

CDR3 amino acids: CASSDSGQGADTQYF. The CDR3 DNA is TGTGCCAGCAGTGACTCGGGACAGGGGGCAGATACGCAGTATTTT. The gene calls are TRBV6-4 and TRBJ2-3; TRBD1 matches 11 bases. Germline values: CDR1 MRHNA, CDR2 SNTAGT. V trimming: 0 bases; J trimming: 4 bases; junction bases outside the gene matches: 0. CDR3 length: 15 residues.

This clone was picked up one time. This rearrangement joins TRBV19 to TRBJ2-4; 8 bases are shared with TRBD1. The CDR3 is 15 amino acids. The V segment lost 5 bases and the J segment 1 base; nucleotides outside the gene matches: 4. The germline gives CDR1 LNHDA, CDR2 SQIVND (reference sequence). CDR3 amino acids: CASSVRTGAKNIQYF. The DNA of the CDR3 is TGTGCCAGTAGTGTTAGGACAGGGGCCAAAAACATTCAGTACTTC.

The V and J genes are TRBV3-1 (or the pseudogene TRBV3-2) and TRBJ1-1, with TRBD1 identical over 9 bases. The CDR3 covers 16 residues. The V gene end was trimmed by 5 bases and the J gene end by 7 bases; junction bases not matched to a gene: 14. CDR1 LGHDT and CDR2 YNNKEL come from the germline V gene (reference sequence). The CDR3 spells CASSNSGTGRIVEAFF. CDR3 bases: TGTGCCAGCAGCAACTCCGGGACAGGGCGCATCGTTGAAGCTTTCTTT.

The V call is TRBV27, the J call TRBJ1-2, with no clear D. The CDR3 sequence is 14 residues long. Germline CDR1 reads MNHEY; CDR2 reads SMNVEV (reference sequence). V was trimmed by 6 bases and J by 4 bases, leaving 15 bases between them. CDR3 sequence: CASSAKRESYGYTF. The CDR3 DNA follows: TGTGCCAGCAGCGCGAAGAGGGAGAGCTATGGCTACACCTTC.

Here the CDR3 reads CASSYAGYSYEQYF. In DNA, the CDR3 is TGTGCCAGCAGTTACGCAGGGTACTCCTACGAGCAGTACTTC. The chain combines TRBV6-5 with TRBJ2-7; TRBD1 is a possible D gene (5 bases). The CDR3 totals 14 residues. Germline V lookup: CDR1 MNHEY, CDR2 SVGAGI. V was cut by 2 bases and J by 0 bases, with 8 bases left in between.

The J gene is TRBJ1-1, the V gene TRBV19; no reliable D call. V shed 3 bases and J shed 2 bases, with 13 bases lying between them. CDR1 is LNHDA and CDR2 is SQIVND in the germline V gene (reference sequence). There are 15 residues in the CDR3. The CDR3 DNA reads as TGTGCCAGTAGTATGGCTAAACAGATTAACACTGAAGCTTTCTTT. It is translated as CASSMAKQINTEAFF.

The V and J genes are TRBV3-1 (or the pseudogene TRBV3-2) and TRBJ2-1; possibly TRBD2 for D (5 bases). The CDR3 spans 14 residues. Germline V gene data show CDR1 as LGHDT and CDR2 as YNNKEL (reference sequence). Between the trimmed V and J ends, which lost 3 bases and 8 bases, there was a span of 14 bases. The CDR3 loop is CASSHLTTIDEQFF. CDR3 nucleotide sequence: TGTGCCAGCAGCCACCTGACTACAATCGATGAGCAGTTCTTC.

This clone is a singleton in its sample. The chain employs TRBV4-1 and TRBJ1-5; D is perhaps TRBD1 (6 bases). V was cut by 3 bases and J by 4 bases, with 16 bases left in between. Germline values: CDR1 MGHRA, CDR2 YSYEKL. CDR3 length equals 16 residues. As DNA, the CDR3 is TGCGCCAGCAGCCACCGCGAGGACAGAGAGAATCAGCCCCAGCATTTT. This encodes CASSHREDRENQPQHF.

This chain connects TRBV3-1 (or the pseudogene TRBV3-2) to TRBJ1-5, with unresolved D. Trimming pared 1 base from V and 4 bases from J, leaving 5 bases between. Germline V lookup: CDR1 LGHDT, CDR2 YNNKEL (reference sequence). The CDR3 is made up of 13 amino acids. The DNA of the CDR3 is TGTGCCAGCAGCCAAGGGGCAAATCAGCCCCAGCATTTT. This gives the protein CASSQGANQPQHF.

The gene calls are TRBV3-1 (or the pseudogene TRBV3-2) and TRBJ1-4; TRBD1 matches at 9 bases. V was clipped by 2 bases and J by 8 bases; unmatched bases: 9. The CDR3 covers 16 residues. Looked up from germline, CDR1 is LGHDT and CDR2 is YNNKEL (reference sequence). CDR3 amino acids: CASSQPTGGKAEKLFF. As DNA, the CDR3 is TGTGCCAGCAGCCAACCAACAGGGGGCAAGGCGGAAAAACTGTTTTTT.

The V and J genes are TRBV2 and TRBJ1-5; perhaps TRBD1 as D (5 bases). Trimming left V 7 bases short and J 3 bases short, with 10 bases between. Germline V gene sequence: CDR1 SNHLY, CDR2 FYNNEI. The CDR3 loop spans 13 amino acids. CDR3 region: CASTQGYNQPQHF. DNA of the CDR3: TGTGCCAGCACCCAGGGCTACAATCAGCCCCAGCATTTT.

This chain joins TRBV6-1 and TRBJ1-6; TRBD1 matches at 8 bases. Looked up from germline, CDR1 is MNHNS and CDR2 is SASEGT. The CDR3 contains 17 residues. Trimming at V came to 4 bases and at J to 4 bases, leaving 9 bases not matched to a gene. The CDR3 sequence is CASSGRRTGGYNSPLHF. The CDR3 DNA reads TGTGCCAGCAGTGGGAGACGTACAGGGGGGTATAATTCACCCCTCCACTTT.

The V call is TRBV4-1, the J call TRBJ1-5, with a weak D call TRBD1 (6 bases). Deletions cut 3 bases from V and 8 bases from J, with 14 bases between. CDR3 length equals 14 residues. Looked up from germline, CDR1 is MGHRA and CDR2 is YSYEKL. The CDR3 is CASSQGAVREPQHF. The CDR3 DNA follows: TGCGCCAGCAGCCAGGGGGCCGTGAGAGAGCCCCAGCATTTT.

The V and J genes are TRBV3-1 (or the pseudogene TRBV3-2) and TRBJ2-7; tentatively, D is TRBD2 (5 bases). CDR3 length equals 13 residues. Germline V lookup: CDR1 LGHDT, CDR2 YNNKEL (reference sequence). Trimming pared 5 bases from V and 7 bases from J, leaving 15 bases between. The CDR3 here is CASSEANPGEQYF. The CDR3 DNA is TGTGCCAGCAGCGAGGCTAATCCGGGAGAGCAGTACTTC.

The chain employs TRBV30 and TRBJ2-7; D perhaps matches TRBD2 (6 bases). Trimming left V 6 bases short and J 3 bases short, with 15 bases between. This CDR3 spans 13 amino acids. Germline V gene sequence: CDR1 GTSNPN, CDR2 SVGIG (reference sequence). The CDR3 reads CACSGNYDYEQYF. CDR3 DNA: TGTGCCTGTAGCGGTAATTATGACTACGAGCAGTACTTC.

V and J are TRBV6-5 and TRBJ2-2; D possibly corresponds to TRBD2 (5 bases). The germline V and J ends were trimmed by 0 bases and 4 bases, with 12 bases remaining between them. Germline lookup yields CDR1 MNHEY and CDR2 SVGAGI. The CDR3 sequence is 16 residues long. CDR3 coding DNA: TGTGCCAGCAGTTACTCTCGGAGGCTTGGCACCGGGGAGCTGTTTTTT. Its translation is CASSYSRRLGTGELFF.